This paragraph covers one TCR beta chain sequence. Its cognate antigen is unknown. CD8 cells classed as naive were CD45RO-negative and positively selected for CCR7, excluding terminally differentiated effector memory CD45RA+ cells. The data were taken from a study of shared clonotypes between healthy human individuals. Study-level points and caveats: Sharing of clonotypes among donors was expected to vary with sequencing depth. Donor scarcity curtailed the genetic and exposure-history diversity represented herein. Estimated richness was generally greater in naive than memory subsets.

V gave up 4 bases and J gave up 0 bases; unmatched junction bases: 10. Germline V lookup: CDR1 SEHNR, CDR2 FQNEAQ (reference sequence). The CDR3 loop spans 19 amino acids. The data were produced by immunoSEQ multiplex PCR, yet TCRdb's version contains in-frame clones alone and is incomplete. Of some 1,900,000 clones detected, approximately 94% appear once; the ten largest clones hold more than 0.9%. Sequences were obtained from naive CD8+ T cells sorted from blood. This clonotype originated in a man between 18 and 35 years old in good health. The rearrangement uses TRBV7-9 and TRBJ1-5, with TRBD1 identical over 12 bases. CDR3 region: CASSSPGQGALYSNQPQHF. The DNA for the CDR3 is TGTGCCAGCAGCTCACCGGGACAGGGGGCCCTTTATAGCAATCAGCCCCAGCATTTT.